Below, 5 T cell receptor beta chains from the same sample are listed, as sequenced in a study of CD8+ T cells in alopecia areata listed by TCRdb under 2018. Library creation used the immunoSEQ multiplex PCR assay. For TCR sequencing, RNA was extracted from every sample and reverse transcribed into cDNA to serve as template. As stored in TCRdb, this immuneACCESS dataset retains in-frame rearrangements with V and J assigned. A fraction of the clones does not appear; measured against another copy, unresolved V genes explain less than half of the discrepancy, and the remainder lacks a known reason. The table records more than 250,000 clones for this sample, and not one of them appears only once. About 1.2% of the sample belongs to the ten largest clones. Pooled mouse cutaneous lymph node cells were stained for CD4, CD8alpha, NKG2D, NKG2ACE and other markers and were then sorted on a BD Influx. The sample consisted of CD4+ T cells sorted from a lymph node. The receptor set was obtained from a C3H/HeJ mouse with alopecia areata. Regarding MHC type, mice of this strain are H2-k.

Points on this clone: Gene and germline names: mouse. From the germline J gene comes the end of the CDR3, since the read stops 4 residues before it. At the DNA level, this CDR3 is encoded by other sequences in the same sample as well. This chain links TRBV13-1 with TRBJ2-5; 12 positions agree with TRBD2. Germline CDR1 NSHNY, CDR2 SYGAGN. Unmatched junction bases numbered 4, after V lost 5 bases and J lost 3 bases. There are 15 residues in the CDR3. This CDR3 reads CASSDGLGGQDTQYF. CDR3 DNA, as far as it was read: TGTGCCAGCAGCGACGGACTGGGGGGGCAAGAC.

Concerning this clone: Germline and genes: mouse. Read sequence stops 4 residues before the CDR3 end, and the germline J gene provides the missing end. The same CDR3 can be traced to other DNA sequences in this sample. The chain is built from TRBV19 and TRBJ2-2; tentative D call: TRBD1 (6 bases). The V gene's germline CDR1 is FNHDT and CDR2 SITEND (reference sequence). V was trimmed by 2 bases and J by 0 bases, leaving 8 bases between them. The CDR3 contains 15 residues. CDR3 DNA (partial): TGTGCCAGCAGTATTGGACAGACAAACACCGGG. Translated, it gives CASSIGQTNTG. The full CDR3 reads CASSIGQTNTGQLYF.

This clone was seen repeatedly, ten times or more. The genes and germline here are from mouse. The missing CDR3 end, 4 residues past where the read stops, is filled in from the germline J gene. The sample has other DNA sequences that encode this CDR3 too. The genes are TRBV12-1 and TRBJ1-2; D is uncertain. The germline V gene has CDR1 SGHSN and CDR2 HYEKVE. CDR3 size: 11 residues. V was shortened by 4 bases and J by 2 bases, with 4 bases between the two germline ends. The CDR3 reads CASSLNSDYTF. Partial CDR3 DNA: TGTGCCAGCTCCCTGAACTCC. Drawing the rest from reference TRBV12-1 and TRBJ1-2, the complete variable domain is DSGVVQSPRHIIKEKGGRSVLTCIPISGHSNVVWYQQTLGKELKFLIQHYEKVERDKGFLPSRFSVQQFDDYHSEMNMSALELEDSAMYFCASSLNSDYTFGSGTRLLVI.

This clone was counted between two and nine times. Gene names refer to mouse genes. The observed sequence ends 4 residues before the CDR3 terminus, with the missing tail filled in from the germline J gene. The rearrangement uses TRBV13-3 and TRBJ2-5; 7 positions agree with TRBD1. The trim removed 0 bases at V and 1 base at J, leaving 5 bases unmatched. The germline CDR1 and CDR2 sequences are NNHDY and SYVADS. The CDR3 is made up of 16 amino acids. Here the CDR3 reads CASSDASGGDQDTQYF. CDR3 bases read: TGTGCCAGCAGTGATGCATCAGGGGGTGACCAAGAC.

Only a few counts were recorded for this clone. Gene names denote mouse genes. The read falls 4 residues short of the CDR3 end, and the missing part is taken from the germline J gene. J is TRBJ2-5 and V is TRBV14; TRBD1 matches at 7 bases. Germline CDR1 reads SGHDT; CDR2 reads FRDEAV. The junction had 1 base not matched to a gene; V was cut back by 2 bases and J by 1 base. This CDR3 contains 14 residues. CDR3: CASSLGTDQDTQYF. The CDR3 DNA, read in part, is TGTGCCAGCAGTTTGGGGACAGACCAAGAC.